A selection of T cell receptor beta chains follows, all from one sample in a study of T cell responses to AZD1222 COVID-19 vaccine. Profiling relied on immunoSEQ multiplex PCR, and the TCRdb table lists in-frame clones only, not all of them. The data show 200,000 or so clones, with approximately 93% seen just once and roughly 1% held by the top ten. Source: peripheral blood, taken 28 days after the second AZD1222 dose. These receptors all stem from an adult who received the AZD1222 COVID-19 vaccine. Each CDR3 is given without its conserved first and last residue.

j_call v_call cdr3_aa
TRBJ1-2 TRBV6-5 ASIPGQAGYGYT
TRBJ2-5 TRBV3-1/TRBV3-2 ASSQDHRIRLQETQY
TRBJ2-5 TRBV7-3 ASSLFGTRQETQY
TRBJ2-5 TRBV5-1 ASSLGPSDQETQY
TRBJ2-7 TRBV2 ASRPPGLVRTYEQY
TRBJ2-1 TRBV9 ASSARQGGNEQF
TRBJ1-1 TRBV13 ASSLVGGGGTEAF
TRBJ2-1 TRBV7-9 ASSFGGYNEQF
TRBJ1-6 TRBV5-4 ASRRDRDSPLH
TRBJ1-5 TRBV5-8 ASSLRTGEQPQH
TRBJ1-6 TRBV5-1 ASSLEGDSPLH
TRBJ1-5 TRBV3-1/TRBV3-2 ASSGGRGGQPQH
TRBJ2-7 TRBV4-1 ASSPAVGSKSYEQY
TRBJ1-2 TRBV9 ASSGGQGDYGYT
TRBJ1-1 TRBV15 ATSRGRASNTEAF
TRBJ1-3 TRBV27 ASSRIGTTFSGNTIY
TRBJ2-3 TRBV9 ASSVATGAPLDTQY
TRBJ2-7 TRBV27 ASSSSGYEQY
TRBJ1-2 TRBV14 ASSQDHPGLSPGGYT
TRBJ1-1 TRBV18 ASSLEGGTTEAF
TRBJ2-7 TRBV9 ASSGTGGSHEQY
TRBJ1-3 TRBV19 ASSITVNSGNTIY
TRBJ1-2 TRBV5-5 ASSPRGTLDYGYT
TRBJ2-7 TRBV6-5 ASSYRQIYEQY
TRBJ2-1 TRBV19 ASSTRGGRWASENEQF
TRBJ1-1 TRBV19 ASSIYRPNTEAF
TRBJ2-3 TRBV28 ASSLRAFSTDTQY
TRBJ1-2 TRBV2 ASSDGTGGRKYGYT
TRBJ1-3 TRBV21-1 ASSPGASRFSGNTIY
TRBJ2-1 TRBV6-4 ASSTGTSGRNEQF
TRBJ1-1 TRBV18 ASSPGTGALTSTEAF